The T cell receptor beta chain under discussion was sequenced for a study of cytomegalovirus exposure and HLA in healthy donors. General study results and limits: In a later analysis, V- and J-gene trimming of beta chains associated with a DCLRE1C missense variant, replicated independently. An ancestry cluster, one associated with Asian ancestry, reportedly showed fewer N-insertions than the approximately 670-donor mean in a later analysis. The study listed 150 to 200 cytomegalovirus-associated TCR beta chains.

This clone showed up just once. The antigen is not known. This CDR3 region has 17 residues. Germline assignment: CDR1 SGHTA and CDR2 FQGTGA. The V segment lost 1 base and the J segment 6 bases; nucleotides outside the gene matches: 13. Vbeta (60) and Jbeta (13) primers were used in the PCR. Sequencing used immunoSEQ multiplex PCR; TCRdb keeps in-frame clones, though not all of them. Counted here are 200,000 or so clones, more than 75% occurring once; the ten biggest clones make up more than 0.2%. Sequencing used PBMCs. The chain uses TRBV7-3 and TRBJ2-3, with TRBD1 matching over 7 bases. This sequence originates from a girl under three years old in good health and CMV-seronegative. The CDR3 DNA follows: TGTGCCAGCAGCTTAAGACGGTCGGGGACAGCCCAGGATACGCAGTATTTT. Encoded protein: CASSLRRSGTAQDTQYF.